These 23 T cell receptor beta chains were sequenced from one sample in a study of T cell repertoires in cytomegalovirus infection. TCRdb used MiXCR to reprocess the reads, holding one entry per CDR3 protein. In the table there are 900,000 to 950,000 distinct CDR3 sequences, 30% to 40% of which are singletons. These receptors lack a known antigen. The sequenced sample was cultured CD8+ T cells from PBMCs, obtained from culture after CMV antigen stimulation. These receptors were obtained from a human donor in good health (CMV status not recorded). Some clones in this sample may be carry-over from other donors' samples.

The rearrangement uses TRBV6-5 and TRBJ2-1; D call uncertain. From germline, CDR1 is MNHEY and CDR2 SVGAGI. This CDR3 contains 13 residues. V dropped 5 bases and J dropped 8 bases, with 13 bases sitting between them. CDR3 bases: TGTGCCAGCAGTCAATTGCCGCAGGATGAGCAGTTCTTC. As protein: CASSQLPQDEQFF.

This clonotype was found once. A read error is possible here, since a much larger clone lies one base away. In DNA, the CDR3 is TGTGCCAGCAGCTTATACGACCAGCAGGAGACCCAGTACTTC. The encoded protein is CASSLYDQQETQYF. The chain employs TRBV7-8 and TRBJ2-5; the D is unclear. The CDR3 runs 14 residues. The V gene lost 2 bases and the J gene lost 5 bases, with 12 bases spanning the gap. Germline values: CDR1 SGHVS, CDR2 FQNEAQ. Together with reference TRBV7-8 and TRBJ2-5, the CDR3 gives the full variable domain: GAGVSQSPRYKVAKRGQDVALRCDPISGHVSLFWYQQALGQGPEFLTYFQNEAQLDKSGLPSDRFFAERPEGSVSTLKIQRTQQEDSAVYLCASSLYDQQETQYFGPGTRLLVL.

This clonotype showed up many times. The chain has TRBV7-2 and TRBJ2-1; TRBD2 matches 13 bases. V lost 2 bases, J lost 2 bases, and 9 bases stayed unmatched. Germline V lookup: CDR1 SGHTA, CDR2 FQGNSA. This CDR3 spans 19 amino acids. CDR3 region: CASSLLVLAGGETYNEQFF. CDR3 bases: TGTGCCAGCAGCTTACTAGTACTAGCGGGGGGGGAAACCTACAATGAGCAGTTCTTC.

This chain's CDR3 is CASSTPRLMNTEAFF. Written as DNA, the CDR3 is TGTGCCAGCAGTACCCCCAGACTAATGAACACTGAAGCTTTCTTT. This rearrangement joins TRBV6-1 to TRBJ1-1; D is unclear. CDR1 and CDR2 (germline): MNHNS, SASEGT. The CDR3 length is 15 residues. Trimming left V 5 bases short and J 0 bases short, with 13 bases between.

This chain joins TRBV7-9 and TRBJ1-4; 7 bases line up with TRBD1. This CDR3 contains 14 residues. V gave up 7 bases and J gave up 4 bases; unmatched junction bases: 6. Germline-derived CDR1 and CDR2 are SEHNR and FQNEAQ (reference sequence). As DNA, the CDR3 is TGTGCCAGCATCCCAGGGGGGATTAATGAAAAACTGTTTTTT. Translating it yields CASIPGGINEKLFF.

The rearrangement joins TRBV9 to TRBJ2-2; 7 bases fit TRBD1. This CDR3 comprises 14 residues. Germline CDR1 and CDR2: SGDLS and YYNGEE. Trimming cost V 3 bases and J 6 bases; bases outside gene matches: 5. The CDR3 loop reads CASSGQGSAGELFF. The CDR3 nucleotides are TGTGCCAGCAGCGGACAGGGAAGCGCCGGGGAGCTGTTTTTT.

The rearrangement uses TRBV12-3 or TRBV12-4 and TRBJ1-5; no definite D call. V was pared by 2 bases and J by 0 bases, with 11 bases between. The CDR3 covers 16 residues. The CDR3 DNA is TGTGCCAGCAGTTTAAGGTGGCAGCCTAGCAATCAGCCCCAGCATTTT. It yields the protein CASSLRWQPSNQPQHF.

This rearrangement joins TRBV7-9 to TRBJ1-1; a weak D match, TRBD1 (5 bases). The CDR3 spans 17 residues. Germline V gene sequence: CDR1 SEHNR, CDR2 FQNEAQ (reference sequence). Deletions cut 5 bases from V and 0 bases from J, with 19 bases between. The chain's CDR3 is CASSLTLGGGMNTEAFF. CDR3 sequence (DNA): TGTGCCAGCAGCCTAACTCTCGGGGGGGGGATGAACACTGAAGCTTTCTTT.

This clonotype has at least ten counts. At one end the junction does not follow the germline gene, possibly because of a read error. The DNA of the CDR3 is TGTGCCAGCAGCTTAGTCGGGGAGAACACTGAAGCTTTCTTT. Protein sequence: CASSLVGENTEAFF. The chain has TRBV5-1 and TRBJ1-1; D gene ambiguous. CDR1 is SGHRS and CDR2 is YFSETQ in the germline V gene. CDR3 length equals 14 residues.

The gene calls are TRBV27 and TRBJ1-6, with D hard to call. Germline values: CDR1 MNHEY, CDR2 SMNVEV (reference sequence). V dropped 0 bases and J dropped 0 bases, with 9 bases sitting between them. This CDR3 is built from 17 residues. The CDR3 reads CASSLSAASSYNSPLHF. CDR3 sequence (DNA): TGTGCCAGCAGTTTATCGGCGGCGAGCTCCTATAATTCACCCCTCCACTTT.

The chain employs TRBV6-1 and TRBJ2-5, with 11 bases aligning to TRBD2. Per germline, CDR1 MNHNS and CDR2 SASEGT. The length of the CDR3 is 15 residues. V trimming: 5 bases; J trimming: 5 bases; junction bases outside the gene matches: 7. CDR3 in amino acids: CASSLAGGPTETQYF. The CDR3 bases are TGTGCCAGCAGTCTAGCGGGGGGCCCGACGGAGACCCAGTACTTC.

This clonotype was picked up a small number of times. The chain employs TRBV7-9 and TRBJ2-4; D is possibly TRBD1 or TRBD2 (6 bases each). V was clipped by 5 bases and J by 2 bases, with 10 bases between them. Germline values: CDR1 SEHNR, CDR2 FQNEAQ (reference sequence). This CDR3 spans 14 amino acids. The CDR3 DNA sequence: TGTGCCAGCAGCCCCGGGGGCACCAAAAACATTCAGTACTTC. Protein: CASSPGGTKNIQYF.

This clonotype was observed many times. A much larger clone lies one base from this, so it may be a read error. The chain recombines TRBV7-3 with TRBJ2-1; 11 bases fit TRBD2. This CDR3 is built from 15 residues. With V trimmed by 3 bases and J by 3 bases, 1 base remained unmatched. Per the germline V gene, CDR1 is SGHTA and CDR2 is FQGTGA. The CDR3 sequence is CASSFSGGDYNEQFF. CDR3 nucleotide sequence: TGTGCCAGCAGCTTTAGCGGGGGGGACTACAATGAGCAGTTCTTC.

This clonotype has more than one count but fewer than ten. The chain couples TRBV7-9 to TRBJ2-4; D tentatively reads TRBD1 or TRBD2 (6 bases each). Germline V gene lookup returns CDR1 SEHNR and CDR2 FQNEAQ (reference sequence). The V and J ends lost 5 bases and 5 bases respectively, with 10 bases between them. The CDR3 has 13 amino acids. The CDR3 nucleotides read TGTGCCAGCAGCATTAGGGGGGAAAACATTCAGTACTTC. Protein sequence: CASSIRGENIQYF.

V is TRBV20-1 and J is TRBJ2-3, with 9 bases fitting TRBD2. Looked up from germline, CDR1 is DFQATT and CDR2 is SNEGSKA (reference sequence). The ends lost 5 bases at V and 8 bases at J; junction bases unmatched: 5. CDR3 length equals 12 residues. In DNA form, the CDR3 reads TGCAGTGCTCCCCGCGGGGGGGGTACGCAGTATTTT. Translating gives CSAPRGGGTQYF.

The rearrangement links TRBV6-5 to TRBJ2-5, with D tentatively TRBD2 (5 bases). The germline CDR1 and CDR2 sequences are MNHEY and SVGAGI. V was clipped by 0 bases and J by 5 bases, with 13 bases between them. This CDR3 has 15 amino acids. This chain's CDR3 is CASSYSLGPGETQYF. CDR3 coding DNA: TGTGCCAGCAGTTACTCGTTAGGGCCGGGGGAGACCCAGTACTTC.

The chain recombines TRBV12-5 with TRBJ1-1, with D possibly being TRBD1 (5 bases). The germline V and J ends were trimmed by 1 base and 1 base, with 7 bases remaining between them. Germline lookup yields CDR1 LGHNT and CDR2 FRNRAP. The CDR3 extends over 14 amino acids. CDR3 amino acids: CASGLDGQNTEAFF. DNA of the CDR3: TGTGCTAGTGGTTTGGACGGACAGAACACTGAAGCTTTCTTT.

The chain has TRBV13 and TRBJ2-7, with 11 bases fitting TRBD1. The length of the CDR3 is 14 residues. Germline-derived CDR1 and CDR2 are PRHDT and FYEKMQ (reference sequence). Unmatched junction bases numbered 7, after V lost 5 bases and J lost 7 bases. The CDR3 DNA follows: TGTGCCAGCAGCAAGCGGACAGGGGGCAATGAGCAGTACTTC. The encoded protein is CASSKRTGGNEQYF.

This chain connects TRBV5-1 to TRBJ2-1; TRBD2 matches at 11 bases. The CDR3 spans 18 residues. V lost 0 bases and J lost 0; bases outside the gene matches: 5. Germline CDR1 and CDR2: SGHRS and YFSETQ. For the CDR3, the DNA is TGCGCCAGCAGCTTGGTGGCTAGCGGGGGGCTCTCCTACAATGAGCAGTTCTTC. It yields the protein CASSLVASGGLSYNEQFF.

This sequence joins TRBV19 and TRBJ2-3; possibly TRBD2 for D (5 bases). The germline V gene encodes CDR1 LNHDA and CDR2 SQIVND (reference sequence). V lost 1 base and J 9 bases, leaving 17 bases between the germline ends. There are 15 residues in the CDR3. In DNA form, the CDR3 reads TGTGCCAGTAGTATAGGACCTGGAGGTCTTCCCACGCAGTATTTT. The encoded protein is CASSIGPGGLPTQYF.

This clonotype showed up just a few times. The J gene is TRBJ1-2, the V gene TRBV6-2 or TRBV6-3; TRBD1 is a possible D gene (6 bases). The germline V gene encodes CDR1 MNHEY and CDR2 SVGEGT. Trimming removed 5 bases from V and 7 bases from J, with 23 bases in between. The CDR3 is 16 amino acids. CDR3 loop: CASSDYTGEGGLGYTF. The CDR3 DNA sequence: TGTGCCAGCAGTGACTACACCGGAGAAGGGGGTCTTGGCTACACCTTC.

This clonotype was seen a few times. This chain's CDR3 is CASSHPGLTNTEAFF. CDR3 nucleotides: TGCGCCAGCAGCCATCCGGGACTGACGAACACTGAAGCTTTCTTT. This rearrangement joins TRBV4-1 to TRBJ1-1; D may be TRBD1 (5 bases). In germline, CDR1 is MGHRA, CDR2 YSYEKL. V gave up 3 bases and J gave up 1 base, with 12 bases separating them. The CDR3 spans 15 residues.

The chain joins TRBV6-4 to TRBJ1-4; D remains ambiguous. The V gene lost 4 bases and the J gene lost 8 bases, with 11 bases spanning the gap. Germline V gene data show CDR1 as MRHNA and CDR2 as SNTAGT. This CDR3 has 13 residues. CDR3 in DNA: TGTGCCAGCAGTGTCACGGTTAACGAAAAACTGTTTTTT. Translation: CASSVTVNEKLFF.